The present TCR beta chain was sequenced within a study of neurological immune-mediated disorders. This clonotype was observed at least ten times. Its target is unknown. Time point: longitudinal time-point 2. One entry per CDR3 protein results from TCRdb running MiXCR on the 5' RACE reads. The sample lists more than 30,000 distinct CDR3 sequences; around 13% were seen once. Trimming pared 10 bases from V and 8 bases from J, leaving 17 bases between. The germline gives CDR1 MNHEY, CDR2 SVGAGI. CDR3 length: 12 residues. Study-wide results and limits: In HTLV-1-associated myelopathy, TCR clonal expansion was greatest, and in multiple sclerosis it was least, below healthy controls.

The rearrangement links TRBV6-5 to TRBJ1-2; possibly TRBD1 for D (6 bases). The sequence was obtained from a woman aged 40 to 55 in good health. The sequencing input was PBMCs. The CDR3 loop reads CATRTAKNGYTF. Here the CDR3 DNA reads TGTGCCACCCGGACAGCGAAGAACGGCTACACCTTC.